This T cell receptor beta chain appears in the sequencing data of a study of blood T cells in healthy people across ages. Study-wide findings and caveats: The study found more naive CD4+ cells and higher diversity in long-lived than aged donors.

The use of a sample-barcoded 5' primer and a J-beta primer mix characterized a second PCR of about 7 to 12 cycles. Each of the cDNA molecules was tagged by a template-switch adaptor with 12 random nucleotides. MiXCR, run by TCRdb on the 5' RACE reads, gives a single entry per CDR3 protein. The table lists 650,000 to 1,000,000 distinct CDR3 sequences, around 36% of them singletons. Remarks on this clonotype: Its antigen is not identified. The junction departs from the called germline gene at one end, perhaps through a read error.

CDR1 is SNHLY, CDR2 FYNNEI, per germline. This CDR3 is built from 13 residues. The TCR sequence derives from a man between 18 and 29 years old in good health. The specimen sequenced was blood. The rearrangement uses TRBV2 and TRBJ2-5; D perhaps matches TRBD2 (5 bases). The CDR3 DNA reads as TGTGCCGGCAGTGACCCGGGGCAAGAGACCCAGTACTTC. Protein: CAGSDPGQETQYF. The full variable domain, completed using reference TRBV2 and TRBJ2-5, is EPEVTQTPSHQVTQMGQEVILRCVPISNHLYFYWYRQILGQKVEFLVSFYNNEISEKSEIFDDQFSVERPDGSNFTLKIRSTKLEDSAMYFCAGSDPGQETQYFGPGTRLLVL.